The clone carrying this T cell receptor (beta chain) was observed a few times. The antigen remains unidentified. The sample originates from a study of post-analysis software for immune sequencing data. Study as a whole: Relapsing-remitting, secondary progressive and progressive-relapsing forms of multiple sclerosis all featured among disease courses.

Unique molecular identifiers were built into the TCR beta cDNA libraries. T cells numbering about 1 to 11 million yielded 500,000 to 550,000 cDNA molecules. Via MiXCR, TCRdb re-called the PCR reads, giving one row per CDR3 protein. This table holds 350,000 to 450,000 distinct CDR3 sequences, over 30% found once. Germline values: CDR1 SQVTM, CDR2 ANQGSEA. The J segment lost 4 bases and the V segment lost 2 bases, leaving 11 bases of the junction unmatched. The CDR3 has 16 residues. Study outcomes and limitations: People with multiple sclerosis had a significantly lower normalized Chao1 diversity than controls did. Controls had lower frequencies than patients of four or five TRBV segments, which included TRBV5-6, TRBV5-1 and TRBV20-1. F measure grouped same-batch samples tightly together.

The TCR was taken from a girl aged 2-9 years with multiple sclerosis. The chain is built from TRBV29-1 and TRBJ2-3; TRBD1 matches 8 bases. Sequencing was performed on blood. The chain's CDR3 is CSVEKWTGLNADTQYF. The CDR3 bases are TGCAGCGTTGAAAAATGGACAGGGCTTAACGCAGATACGCAGTATTTT.